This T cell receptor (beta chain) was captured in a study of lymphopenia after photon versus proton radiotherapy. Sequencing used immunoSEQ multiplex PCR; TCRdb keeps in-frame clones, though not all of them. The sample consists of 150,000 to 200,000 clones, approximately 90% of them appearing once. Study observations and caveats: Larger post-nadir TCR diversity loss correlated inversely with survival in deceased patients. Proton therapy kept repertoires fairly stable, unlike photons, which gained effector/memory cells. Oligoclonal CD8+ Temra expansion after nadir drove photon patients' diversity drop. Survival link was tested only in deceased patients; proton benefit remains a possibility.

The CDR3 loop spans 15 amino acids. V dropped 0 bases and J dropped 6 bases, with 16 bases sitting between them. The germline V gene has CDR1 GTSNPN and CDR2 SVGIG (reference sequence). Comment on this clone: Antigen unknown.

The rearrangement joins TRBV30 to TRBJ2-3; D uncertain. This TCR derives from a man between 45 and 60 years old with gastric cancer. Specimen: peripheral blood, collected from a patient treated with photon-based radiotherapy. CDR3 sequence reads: CAWSVLFTALDTQYF. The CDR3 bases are TGTGCCTGGAGTGTACTCTTCACTGCTTTGGATACGCAGTATTTT.